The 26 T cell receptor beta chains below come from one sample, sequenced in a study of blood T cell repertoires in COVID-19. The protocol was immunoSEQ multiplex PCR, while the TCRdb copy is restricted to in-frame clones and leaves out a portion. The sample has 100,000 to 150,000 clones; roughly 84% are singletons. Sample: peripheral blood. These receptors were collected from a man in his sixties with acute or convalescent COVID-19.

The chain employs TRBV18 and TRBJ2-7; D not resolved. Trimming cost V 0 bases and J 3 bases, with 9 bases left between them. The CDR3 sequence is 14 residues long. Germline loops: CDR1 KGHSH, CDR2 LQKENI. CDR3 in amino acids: CASSPPGQNYEQYF. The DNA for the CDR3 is TGTGCCAGCTCACCACCGGGCCAAAACTACGAGCAGTACTTC.

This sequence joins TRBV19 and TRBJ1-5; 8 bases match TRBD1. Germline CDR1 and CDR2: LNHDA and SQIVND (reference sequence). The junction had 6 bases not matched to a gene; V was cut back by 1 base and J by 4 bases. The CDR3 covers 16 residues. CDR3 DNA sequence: TGTGCCAGTAGTATAGCGGACAGGGTCGGGAATCAGCCCCAGCATTTT. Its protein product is CASSIADRVGNQPQHF.

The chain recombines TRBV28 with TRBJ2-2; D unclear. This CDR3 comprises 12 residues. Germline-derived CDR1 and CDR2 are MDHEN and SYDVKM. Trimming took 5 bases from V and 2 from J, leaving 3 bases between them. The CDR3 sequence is CASSLNTGELFF. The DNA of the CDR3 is TGTGCCAGCAGTCTCAACACCGGGGAGCTGTTTTTT.

CDR3 DNA: TGTGCCAGCAGTTTAGGGACAGGGCTCTACGAGCAGTACTTC. Amino acids: CASSLGTGLYEQYF. J is TRBJ2-7 and V is TRBV27; TRBD1 agrees at 9 bases. V lost 2 bases to trimming and J lost 3 bases; unmatched junction nucleotides: 2. Germline V gene sequence: CDR1 MNHEY, CDR2 SMNVEV (reference sequence). The CDR3 length is 14 residues.

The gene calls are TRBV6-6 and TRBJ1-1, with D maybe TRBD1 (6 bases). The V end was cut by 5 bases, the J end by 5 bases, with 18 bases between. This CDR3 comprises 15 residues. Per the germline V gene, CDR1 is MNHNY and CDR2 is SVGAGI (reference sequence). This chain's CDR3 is CASSGQDSPQTEAFF. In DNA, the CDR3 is TGTGCCAGCAGTGGCCAGGACAGCCCTCAAACTGAAGCTTTCTTT.

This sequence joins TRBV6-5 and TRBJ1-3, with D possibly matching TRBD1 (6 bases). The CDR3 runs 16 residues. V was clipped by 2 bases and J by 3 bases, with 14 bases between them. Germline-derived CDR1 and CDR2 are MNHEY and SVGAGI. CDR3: CASSYEGGRSGNTIYF. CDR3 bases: TGTGCCAGCAGTTACGAGGGGGGGAGGAGTGGAAACACCATATATTTT.

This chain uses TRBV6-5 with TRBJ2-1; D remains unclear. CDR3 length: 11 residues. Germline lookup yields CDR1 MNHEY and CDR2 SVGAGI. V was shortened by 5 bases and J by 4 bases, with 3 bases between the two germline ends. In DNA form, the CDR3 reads TGTGCCAGCAGTCCGTACAATGAGCAGTTCTTC. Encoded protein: CASSPYNEQFF.

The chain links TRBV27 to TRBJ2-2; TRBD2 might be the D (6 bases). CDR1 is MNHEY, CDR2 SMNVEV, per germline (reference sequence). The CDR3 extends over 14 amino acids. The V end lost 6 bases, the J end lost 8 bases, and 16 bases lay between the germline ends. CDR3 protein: CASSPWLASGELFF. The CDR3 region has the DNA TGTGCCAGCAGCCCCTGGCTAGCGTCAGGGGAGCTGTTTTTT.

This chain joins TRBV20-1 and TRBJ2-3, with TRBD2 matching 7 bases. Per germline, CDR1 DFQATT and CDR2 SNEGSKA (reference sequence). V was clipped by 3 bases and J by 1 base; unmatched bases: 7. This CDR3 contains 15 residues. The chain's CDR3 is CSASPQRGGTDTQYF. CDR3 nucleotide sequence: TGCAGTGCTAGTCCCCAGCGGGGAGGCACAGATACGCAGTATTTT.

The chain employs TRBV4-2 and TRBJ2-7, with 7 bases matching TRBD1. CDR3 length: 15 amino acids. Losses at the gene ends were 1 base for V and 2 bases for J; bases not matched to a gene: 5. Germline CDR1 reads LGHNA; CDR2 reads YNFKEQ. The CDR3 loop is CASSQGTDRPYEQYF. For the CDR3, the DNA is TGTGCCAGCAGCCAAGGAACGGACAGGCCCTACGAGCAGTACTTC.

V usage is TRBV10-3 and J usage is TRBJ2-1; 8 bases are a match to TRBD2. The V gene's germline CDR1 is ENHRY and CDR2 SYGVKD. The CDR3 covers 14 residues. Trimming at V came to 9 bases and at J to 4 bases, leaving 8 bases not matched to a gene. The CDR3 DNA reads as TGTGCCATTGAAGCGGGGGACAAATACAATGAGCAGTTCTTC. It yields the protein CAIEAGDKYNEQFF.

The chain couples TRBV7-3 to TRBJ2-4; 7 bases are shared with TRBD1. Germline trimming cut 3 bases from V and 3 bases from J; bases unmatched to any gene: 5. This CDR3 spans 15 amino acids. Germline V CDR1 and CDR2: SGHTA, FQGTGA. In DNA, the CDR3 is TGTGCCAGCAGCTTGGGGGACAGTGACAAAAACATTCAGTACTTC. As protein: CASSLGDSDKNIQYF.

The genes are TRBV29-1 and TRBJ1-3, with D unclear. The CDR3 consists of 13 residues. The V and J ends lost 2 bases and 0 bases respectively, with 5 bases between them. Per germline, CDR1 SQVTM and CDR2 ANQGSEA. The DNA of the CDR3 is TGCAGCGTTGAATTACACTCTGGAAACACCATATATTTT. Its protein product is CSVELHSGNTIYF. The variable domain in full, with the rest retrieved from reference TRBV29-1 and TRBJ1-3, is SAVISQKPSRDICQRGTSLTIQCQVDSQVTMMFWYRQQPGQSLTLIATANQGSEATYESGFVIDKFPISRPNLTFSTLTVSNMSPEDSSIYLCSVELHSGNTIYFGEGSWLTVV.

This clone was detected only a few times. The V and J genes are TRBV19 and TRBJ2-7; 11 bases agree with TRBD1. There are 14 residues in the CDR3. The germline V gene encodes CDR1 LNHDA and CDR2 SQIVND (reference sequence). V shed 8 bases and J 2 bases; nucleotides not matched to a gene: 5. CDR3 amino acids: CASAKDRGPYEQYF. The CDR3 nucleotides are TGTGCCAGTGCAAAGGACAGGGGGCCCTACGAGCAGTACTTC.

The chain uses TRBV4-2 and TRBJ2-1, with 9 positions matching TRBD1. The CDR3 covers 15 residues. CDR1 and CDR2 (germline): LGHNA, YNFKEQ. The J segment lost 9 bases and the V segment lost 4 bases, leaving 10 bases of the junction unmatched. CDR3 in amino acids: CASSPPGTGRFEQFF. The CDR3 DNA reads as TGTGCCAGCAGCCCACCCGGGACAGGGAGATTTGAGCAGTTCTTC.

In nucleotides, the CDR3 is TGTGCCAGCAGCCCGTCCGTACTGATAGCCAAAAACATTCAGTACTTC. This gives the protein CASSPSVLIAKNIQYF. The chain joins TRBV3-1 (or the pseudogene TRBV3-2) to TRBJ2-4; D gene unclear. The germline V gene has CDR1 LGHDT and CDR2 YNNKEL (reference sequence). The CDR3 runs to 16 residues. Trimming left V 4 bases short and J 0 bases short, with 13 bases between.

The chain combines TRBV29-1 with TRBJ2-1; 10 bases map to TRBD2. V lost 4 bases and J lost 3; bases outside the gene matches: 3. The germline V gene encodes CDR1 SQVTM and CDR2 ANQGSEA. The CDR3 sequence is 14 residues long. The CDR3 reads CSVGTSGNYNEQFF. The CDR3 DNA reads TGCAGCGTTGGGACTAGCGGAAACTACAATGAGCAGTTCTTC.

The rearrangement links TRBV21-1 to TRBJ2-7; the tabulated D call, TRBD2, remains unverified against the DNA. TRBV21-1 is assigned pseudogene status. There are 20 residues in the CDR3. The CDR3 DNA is TGTGCCAGCAGCAAAGGGTGTTCCGGGACTAGCGGGAGACGGCCCTACGAGCAGTACTTC. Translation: CASSKGCSGTSGRRPYEQYF.

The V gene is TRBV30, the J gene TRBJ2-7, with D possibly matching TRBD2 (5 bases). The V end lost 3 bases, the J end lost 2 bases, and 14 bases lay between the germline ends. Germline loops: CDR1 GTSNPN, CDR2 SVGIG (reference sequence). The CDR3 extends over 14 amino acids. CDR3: CAWRREGSAYEQYF. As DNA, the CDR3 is TGTGCCTGGAGGAGAGAGGGCTCTGCCTACGAGCAGTACTTC.

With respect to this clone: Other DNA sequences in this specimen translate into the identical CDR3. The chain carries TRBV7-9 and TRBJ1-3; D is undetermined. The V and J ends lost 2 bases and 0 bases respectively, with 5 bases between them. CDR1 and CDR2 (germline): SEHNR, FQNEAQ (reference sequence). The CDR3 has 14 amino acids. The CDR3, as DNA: TGTGCCAGCAGCTTACTCAGCTCTGGAAACACCATATATTTT. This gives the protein CASSLLSSGNTIYF.

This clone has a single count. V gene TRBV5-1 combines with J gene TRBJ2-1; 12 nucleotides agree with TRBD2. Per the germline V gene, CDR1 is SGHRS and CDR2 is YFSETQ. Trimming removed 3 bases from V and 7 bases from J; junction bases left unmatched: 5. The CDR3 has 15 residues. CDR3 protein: CASSSSGGALNEQFF. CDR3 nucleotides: TGCGCCAGCAGCTCTAGCGGGGGGGCGTTAAATGAGCAGTTCTTC.

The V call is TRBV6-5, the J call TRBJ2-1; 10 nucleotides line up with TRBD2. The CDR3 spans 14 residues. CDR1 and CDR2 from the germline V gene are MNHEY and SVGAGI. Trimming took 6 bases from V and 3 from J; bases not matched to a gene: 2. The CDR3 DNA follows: TGTGCCAGCAGGCCTAGCGGGGGCTACAATGAGCAGTTCTTC. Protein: CASRPSGGYNEQFF.

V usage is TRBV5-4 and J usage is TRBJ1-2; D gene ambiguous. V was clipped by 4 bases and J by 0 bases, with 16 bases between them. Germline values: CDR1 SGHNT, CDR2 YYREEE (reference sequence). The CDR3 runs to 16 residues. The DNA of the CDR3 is TGTGCCAGCAGCCCTTCCTCGATAGCCTCTAACTATGGCTACACCTTC. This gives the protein CASSPSSIASNYGYTF. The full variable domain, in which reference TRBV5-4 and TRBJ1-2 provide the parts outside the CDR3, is ETGVTQSPTHLIKTRGQQVTLRCSSQSGHNTVSWYQQALGQGPQFIFQYYREEENGRGNFPPRFSGLQFPNYSSELNVNALELDDSALYLCASSPSSIASNYGYTFGSGTRLTVV.

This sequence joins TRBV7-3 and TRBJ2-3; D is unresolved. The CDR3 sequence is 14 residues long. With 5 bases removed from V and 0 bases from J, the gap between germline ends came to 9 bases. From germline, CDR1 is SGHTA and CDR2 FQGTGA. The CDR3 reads CASSAVGSTDTQYF. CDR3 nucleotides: TGTGCCAGCAGCGCCGTCGGGAGCACAGATACGCAGTATTTT.

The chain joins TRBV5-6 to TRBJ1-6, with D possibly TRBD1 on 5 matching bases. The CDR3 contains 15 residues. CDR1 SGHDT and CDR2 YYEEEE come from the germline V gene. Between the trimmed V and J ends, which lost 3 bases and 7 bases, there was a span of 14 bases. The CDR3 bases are TGTGCCAGCAGCTCCCAGGGTTTGGGGAATTCACCCCTCCACTTT. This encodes CASSSQGLGNSPLHF.

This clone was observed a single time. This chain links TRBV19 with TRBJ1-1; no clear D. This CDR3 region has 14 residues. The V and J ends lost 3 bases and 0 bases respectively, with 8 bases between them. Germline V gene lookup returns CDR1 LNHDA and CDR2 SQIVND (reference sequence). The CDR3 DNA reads TGTGCCAGTAGTATTCGGCAGGTGAACACTGAAGCTTTCTTT. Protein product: CASSIRQVNTEAFF.